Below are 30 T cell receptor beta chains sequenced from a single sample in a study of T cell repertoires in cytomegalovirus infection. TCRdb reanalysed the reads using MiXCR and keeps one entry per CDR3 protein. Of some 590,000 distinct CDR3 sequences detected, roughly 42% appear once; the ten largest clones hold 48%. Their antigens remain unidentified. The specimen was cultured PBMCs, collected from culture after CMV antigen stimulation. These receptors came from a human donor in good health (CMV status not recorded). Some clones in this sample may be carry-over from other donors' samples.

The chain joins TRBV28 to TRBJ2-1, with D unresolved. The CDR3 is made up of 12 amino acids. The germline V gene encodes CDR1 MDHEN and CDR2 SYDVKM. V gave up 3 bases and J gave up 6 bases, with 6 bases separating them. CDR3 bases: TGTGCCAGCAGTTTTTGGCGCAATGAGCAGTTCTTC. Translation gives CASSFWRNEQFF.

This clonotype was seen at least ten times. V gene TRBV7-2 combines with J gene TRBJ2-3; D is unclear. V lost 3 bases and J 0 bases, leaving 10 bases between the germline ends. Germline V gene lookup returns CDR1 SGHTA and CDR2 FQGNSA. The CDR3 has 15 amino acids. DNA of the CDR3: TGTGCCAGCAGCTTCCTTCAGCAAAGCACAGATACGCAGTATTTT. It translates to CASSFLQQSTDTQYF. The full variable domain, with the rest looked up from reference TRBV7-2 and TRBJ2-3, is GAGVSQSPSNKVTEKGKDVELRCDPISGHTALYWYRQSLGQGLEFLIYFQGNSAPDKSGLPSDRFSAERTGGSVSTLTIQRTQQEDSAVYLCASSFLQQSTDTQYFGPGTRLTVL.

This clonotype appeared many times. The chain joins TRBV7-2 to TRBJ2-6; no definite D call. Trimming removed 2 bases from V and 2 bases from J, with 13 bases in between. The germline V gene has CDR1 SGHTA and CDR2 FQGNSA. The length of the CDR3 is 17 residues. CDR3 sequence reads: CASSLNGLPTGANVLTF. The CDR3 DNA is TGTGCCAGCAGCTTAAACGGTCTGCCAACTGGGGCCAACGTCCTGACTTTC. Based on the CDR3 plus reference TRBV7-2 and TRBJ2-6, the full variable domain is GAGVSQSPSNKVTEKGKDVELRCDPISGHTALYWYRQSLGQGLEFLIYFQGNSAPDKSGLPSDRFSAERTGGSVSTLTIQRTQQEDSAVYLCASSLNGLPTGANVLTFGAGSRLTVL.

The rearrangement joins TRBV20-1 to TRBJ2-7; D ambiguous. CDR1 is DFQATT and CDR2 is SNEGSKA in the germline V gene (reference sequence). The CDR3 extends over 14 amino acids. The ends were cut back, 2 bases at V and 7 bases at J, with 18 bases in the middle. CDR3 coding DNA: TGCAGTGCTAGACCCTCATGGGCCCCCACAGAGCAGTACTTC. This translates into CSARPSWAPTEQYF.

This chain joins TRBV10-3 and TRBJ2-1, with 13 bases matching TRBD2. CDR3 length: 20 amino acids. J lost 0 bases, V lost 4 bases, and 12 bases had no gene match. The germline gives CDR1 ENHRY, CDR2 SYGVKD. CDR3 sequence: CAISGPPGTSGASSYNEQFF. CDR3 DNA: TGTGCCATCAGTGGTCCCCCGGGGACTAGCGGGGCAAGCTCCTACAATGAGCAGTTCTTC.

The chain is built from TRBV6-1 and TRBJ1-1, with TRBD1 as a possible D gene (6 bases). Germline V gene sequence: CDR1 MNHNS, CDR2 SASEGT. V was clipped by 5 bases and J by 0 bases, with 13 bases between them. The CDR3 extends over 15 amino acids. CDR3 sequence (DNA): TGTGCCAGCAGTCGGGAACAGGGCTTGAACACTGAAGCTTTCTTT. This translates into CASSREQGLNTEAFF.

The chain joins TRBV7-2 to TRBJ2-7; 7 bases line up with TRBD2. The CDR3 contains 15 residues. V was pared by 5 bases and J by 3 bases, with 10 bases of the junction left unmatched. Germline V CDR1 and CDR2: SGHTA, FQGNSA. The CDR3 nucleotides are TGTGCCAGCAGCCCCTCACCCCGCGGGGGCTACGAGCAGTACTTC. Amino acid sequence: CASSPSPRGGYEQYF.

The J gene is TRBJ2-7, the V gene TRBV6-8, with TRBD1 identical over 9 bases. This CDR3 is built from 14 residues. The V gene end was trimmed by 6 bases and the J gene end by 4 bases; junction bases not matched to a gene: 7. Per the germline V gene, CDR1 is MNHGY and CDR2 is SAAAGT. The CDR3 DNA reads TGTGCCAGCAGGTCCGGGACAGGGTTTTACGAGCAGTACTTC. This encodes CASRSGTGFYEQYF.

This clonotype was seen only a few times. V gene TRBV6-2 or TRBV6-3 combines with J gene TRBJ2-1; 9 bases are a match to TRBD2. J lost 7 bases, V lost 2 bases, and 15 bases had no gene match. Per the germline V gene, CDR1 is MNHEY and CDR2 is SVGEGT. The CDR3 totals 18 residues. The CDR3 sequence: CASSYLFPGSGGRNEQFF. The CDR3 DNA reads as TGTGCCAGCAGTTACCTTTTTCCTGGTAGCGGGGGAAGGAATGAGCAGTTCTTC.

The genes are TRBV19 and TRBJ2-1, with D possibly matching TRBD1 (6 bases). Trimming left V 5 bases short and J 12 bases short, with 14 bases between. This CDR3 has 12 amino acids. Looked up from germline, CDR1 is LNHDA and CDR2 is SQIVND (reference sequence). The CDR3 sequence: CASSLGGYTQFF. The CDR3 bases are TGTGCCAGTAGTCTTGGGGGCTATACGCAGTTCTTC.

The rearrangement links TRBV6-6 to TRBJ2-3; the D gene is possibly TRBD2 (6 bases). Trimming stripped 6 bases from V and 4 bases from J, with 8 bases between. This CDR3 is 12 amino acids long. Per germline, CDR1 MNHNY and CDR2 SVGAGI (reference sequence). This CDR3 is CASREGPDTQYF. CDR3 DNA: TGTGCCAGCAGGGAGGGGCCAGATACGCAGTATTTT.

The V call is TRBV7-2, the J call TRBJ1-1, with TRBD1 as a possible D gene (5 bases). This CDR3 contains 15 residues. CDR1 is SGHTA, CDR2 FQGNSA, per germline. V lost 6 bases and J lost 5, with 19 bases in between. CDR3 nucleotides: TGTGCCAGCAGTCCCGGGGGACGGGGCAGAACTGAAGCTTTCTTT. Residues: CASSPGGRGRTEAFF.

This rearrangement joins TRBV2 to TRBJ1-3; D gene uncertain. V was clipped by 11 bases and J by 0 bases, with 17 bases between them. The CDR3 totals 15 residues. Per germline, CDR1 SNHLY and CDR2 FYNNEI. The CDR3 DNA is TGTGCCTGCCGGAAGGCCTCGAGCTCTGGAAACACCATATATTTT. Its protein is CACRKASSSGNTIYF.

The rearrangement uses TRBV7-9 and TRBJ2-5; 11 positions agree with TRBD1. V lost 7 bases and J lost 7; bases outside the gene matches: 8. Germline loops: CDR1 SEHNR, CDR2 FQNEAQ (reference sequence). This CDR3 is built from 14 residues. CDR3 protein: CASTSGTGGRTQYF. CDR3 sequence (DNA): TGTGCCAGCACCTCCGGGACAGGGGGTAGGACCCAGTACTTC.

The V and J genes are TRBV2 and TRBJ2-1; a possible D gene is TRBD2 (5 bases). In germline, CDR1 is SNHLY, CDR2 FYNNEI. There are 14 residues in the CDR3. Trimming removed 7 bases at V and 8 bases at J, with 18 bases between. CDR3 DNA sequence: TGTGCCAGCACTCAGGTTCCGGGATTTGATGAGCAGTTCTTC. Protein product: CASTQVPGFDEQFF.

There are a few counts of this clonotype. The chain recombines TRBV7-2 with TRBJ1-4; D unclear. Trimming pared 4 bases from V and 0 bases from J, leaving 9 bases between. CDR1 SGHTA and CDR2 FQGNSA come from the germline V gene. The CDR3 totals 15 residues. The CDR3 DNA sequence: TGTGCCAGCAGCTCCGCCCGGGCAACTAATGAAAAACTGTTTTTT. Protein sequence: CASSSARATNEKLFF.

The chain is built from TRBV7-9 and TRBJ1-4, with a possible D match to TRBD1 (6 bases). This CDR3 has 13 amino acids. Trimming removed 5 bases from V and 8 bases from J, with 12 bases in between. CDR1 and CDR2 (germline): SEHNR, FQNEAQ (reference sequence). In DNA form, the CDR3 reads TGTGCCAGCAGCCCCGTAGGGGGGGAAAAACTGTTTTTT. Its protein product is CASSPVGGEKLFF.

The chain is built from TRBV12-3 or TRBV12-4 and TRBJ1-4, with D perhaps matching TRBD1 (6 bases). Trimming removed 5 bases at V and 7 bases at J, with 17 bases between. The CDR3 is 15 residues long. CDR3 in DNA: TGTGCCAGCAGTCCCCCTACAGGGTTCAGTGAAAAACTGTTTTTT. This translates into CASSPPTGFSEKLFF.

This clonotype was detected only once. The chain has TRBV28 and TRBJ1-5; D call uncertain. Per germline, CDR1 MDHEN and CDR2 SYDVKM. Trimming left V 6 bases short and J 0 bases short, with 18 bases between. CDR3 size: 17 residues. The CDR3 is CASSFYVGSHSNQPQHF. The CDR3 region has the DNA TGTGCCAGCAGCTTTTATGTCGGGAGTCATAGCAATCAGCCCCAGCATTTT.

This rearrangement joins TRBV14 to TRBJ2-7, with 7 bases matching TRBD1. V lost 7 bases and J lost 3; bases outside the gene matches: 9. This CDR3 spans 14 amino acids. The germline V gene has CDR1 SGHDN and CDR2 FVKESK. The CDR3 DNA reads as TGTGCCAGCAAGCAGCGGACAGGACACTACGAGCAGTACTTC. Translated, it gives CASKQRTGHYEQYF.

CDR3 DNA sequence: TGTGCCAGCAGCCCAGCGACTAGAGCGGCCGGGGAGCTGTTTTTT. Residues: CASSPATRAAGELFF. The V and J genes are TRBV5-8 and TRBJ2-2, with D tentatively TRBD2 (6 bases). V shed 4 bases and J shed 6 bases, with 16 bases lying between them. Germline-derived CDR1 and CDR2 are SGHTS and YDEGEE. The CDR3 has 15 residues.

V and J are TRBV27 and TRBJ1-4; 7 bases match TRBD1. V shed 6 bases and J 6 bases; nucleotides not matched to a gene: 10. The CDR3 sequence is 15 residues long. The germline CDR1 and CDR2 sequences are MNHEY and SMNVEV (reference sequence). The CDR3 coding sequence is TGTGCCAGCAGCCACCAAAAAGGGACAGATGAAAAACTGTTTTTT. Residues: CASSHQKGTDEKLFF.

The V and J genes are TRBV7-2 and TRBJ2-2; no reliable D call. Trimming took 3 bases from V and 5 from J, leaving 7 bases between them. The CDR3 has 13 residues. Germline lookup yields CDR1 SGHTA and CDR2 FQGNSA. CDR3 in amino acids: CASSFVRTGELFF. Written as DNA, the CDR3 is TGTGCCAGCAGCTTCGTTCGGACCGGGGAGCTGTTTTTT.

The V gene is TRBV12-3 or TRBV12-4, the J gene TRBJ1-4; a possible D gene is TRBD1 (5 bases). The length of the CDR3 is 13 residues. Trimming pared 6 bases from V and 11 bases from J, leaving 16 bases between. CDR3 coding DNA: TGTGCCAGCAGCGGACGTGGGGGGGGGAAACTGTTTTTT. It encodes CASSGRGGGKLFF.

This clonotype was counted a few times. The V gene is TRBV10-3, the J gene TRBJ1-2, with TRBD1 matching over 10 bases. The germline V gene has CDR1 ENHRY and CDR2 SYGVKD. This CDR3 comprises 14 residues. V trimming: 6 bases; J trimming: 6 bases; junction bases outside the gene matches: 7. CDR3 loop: CAISDGQGEDGYTF. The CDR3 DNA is TGTGCCATCAGCGACGGACAGGGGGAGGATGGCTACACCTTC.

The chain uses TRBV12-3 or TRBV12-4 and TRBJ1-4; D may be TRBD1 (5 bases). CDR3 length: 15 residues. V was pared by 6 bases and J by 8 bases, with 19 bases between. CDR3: CASRPTGGRGEKLFF. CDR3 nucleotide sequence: TGTGCCAGCAGACCTACCGGGGGACGAGGAGAAAAACTGTTTTTT.

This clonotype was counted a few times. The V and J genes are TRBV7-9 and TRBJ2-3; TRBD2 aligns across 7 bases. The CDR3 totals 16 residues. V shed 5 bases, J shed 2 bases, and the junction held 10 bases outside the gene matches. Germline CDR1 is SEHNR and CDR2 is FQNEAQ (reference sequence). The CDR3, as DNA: TGTGCCAGCAGCCGATCGCTGGGGGGGGACACAGATACGCAGTATTTT. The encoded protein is CASSRSLGGDTDTQYF. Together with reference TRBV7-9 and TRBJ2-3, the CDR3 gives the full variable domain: DTGVSQNPRHKITKRGQNVTFRCDPISEHNRLYWYRQTLGQGPEFLTYFQNEAQLEKSRLLSDRFSAERPKGSFSTLEIQRTEQGDSAMYLCASSRSLGGDTDTQYFGPGTRLTVL.

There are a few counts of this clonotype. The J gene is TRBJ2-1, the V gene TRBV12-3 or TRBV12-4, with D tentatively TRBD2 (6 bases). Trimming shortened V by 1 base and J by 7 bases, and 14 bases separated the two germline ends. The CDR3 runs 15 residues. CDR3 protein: CASSLVSGGRNEQFF. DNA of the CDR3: TGTGCCAGCAGTTTAGTTAGCGGAGGACGTAATGAGCAGTTCTTC.

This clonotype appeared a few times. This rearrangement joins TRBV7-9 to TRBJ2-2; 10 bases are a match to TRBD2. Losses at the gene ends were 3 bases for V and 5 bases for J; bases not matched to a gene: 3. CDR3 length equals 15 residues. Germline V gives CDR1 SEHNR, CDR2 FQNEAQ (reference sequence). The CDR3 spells CASSFLAGVTGELFF. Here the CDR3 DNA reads TGTGCCAGCAGCTTTCTAGCGGGGGTGACCGGGGAGCTGTTTTTT.

This chain's CDR3 is CASRMGPFYEQYF. Written as DNA, the CDR3 is TGCGCCAGCAGGATGGGACCGTTCTACGAGCAGTACTTC. The chain couples TRBV23-1 to TRBJ2-7; D tentatively fits TRBD1 or TRBD2 (5 bases each). Being an ORF, TRBV23-1 has a function that is uncertain. The CDR3 has 13 amino acids. With 6 bases removed from V and 3 bases from J, the gap between germline ends came to 12 bases.